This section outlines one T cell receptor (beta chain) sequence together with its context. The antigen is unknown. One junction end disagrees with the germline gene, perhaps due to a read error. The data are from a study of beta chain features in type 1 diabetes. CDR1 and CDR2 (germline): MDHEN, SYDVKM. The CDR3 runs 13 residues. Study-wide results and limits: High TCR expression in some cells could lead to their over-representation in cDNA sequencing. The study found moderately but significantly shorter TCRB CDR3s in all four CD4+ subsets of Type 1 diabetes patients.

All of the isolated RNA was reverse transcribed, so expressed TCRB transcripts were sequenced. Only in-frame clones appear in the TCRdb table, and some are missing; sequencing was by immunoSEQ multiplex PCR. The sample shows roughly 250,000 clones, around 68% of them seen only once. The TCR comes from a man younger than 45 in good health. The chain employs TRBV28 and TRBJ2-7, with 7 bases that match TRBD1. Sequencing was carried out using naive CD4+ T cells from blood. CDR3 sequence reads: CASSSPKTGSVNF. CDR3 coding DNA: TGTGCCAGCAGTTCACCGAAGACAGGGTCGGTGAACTTC.